A selection of T cell receptor beta chains follows, all from one sample in a study of cytomegalovirus exposure and HLA in healthy donors. Produced via immunoSEQ multiplex PCR; TCRdb's table is partial and in-frame only. The sample has tens of thousands of clones, 80% to 90% seen once; the top ten hold about 1.9%. Sequenced sample: PBMCs. These receptors were obtained from a young woman in good health and CMV-seronegative. Both conserved end residues are part of each CDR3. The order of the fields is D gene, V gene, clone size, J gene, CDR3 protein, CDR3 DNA. D genes are given only for firm matches. Clone size is not always given. Where it is, it says once, few, many or a class for expanded clones.

d_gene: TRBD2; v_gene: TRBV5-6; abundance: few; j_gene: TRBJ2-7; CDR3aa: CASSSRTGTNPSYEQYF; CDR3nt: TGTGCCAGCAGCTCCAGAACCGGGACTAATCCCTCCTACGAGCAGTACTTC
d_gene: TRBD1; v_gene: TRBV27; abundance: few; j_gene: TRBJ1-2; CDR3aa: CASSEQGVNYGYTF; CDR3nt: TGTGCCAGCAGTGAACAGGGGGTTAACTATGGCTACACCTTC
d_gene: -; v_gene: TRBV5-4; abundance: -; j_gene: TRBJ2-1; CDR3aa: CASSLPLHEQFF; CDR3nt: TGTGCCAGCAGCTTGCCACTACATGAGCAGTTCTTC
d_gene: -; v_gene: TRBV7-2; abundance: -; j_gene: TRBJ1-2; CDR3aa: CASSLDRRSNYGYTF; CDR3nt: TGTGCCAGCAGCTTAGATAGGCGGTCTAACTATGGCTACACCTTC
d_gene: -; v_gene: TRBV2; abundance: -; j_gene: TRBJ2-3; CDR3aa: CASNFGRTDTQYF; CDR3nt: TGTGCCAGCAACTTCGGTCGCACAGATACGCAGTATTTT
d_gene: -; v_gene: TRBV7-2; abundance: -; j_gene: TRBJ1-2; CDR3aa: CASSFGQANYGYTF; CDR3nt: TGTGCCAGCAGCTTTGGGCAGGCGAACTATGGCTACACCTTC
d_gene: TRBD1; v_gene: TRBV7-9; abundance: -; j_gene: TRBJ1-1; CDR3aa: CASSSPNRGGGAGTEAFF; CDR3nt: TGTGCCAGCAGCTCACCCAACCGTGGAGGGGGCGCGGGCACTGAAGCTTTCTTT
d_gene: -; v_gene: TRBV7-9; abundance: -; j_gene: TRBJ1-5; CDR3aa: CASSLGDSSNQPQHF; CDR3nt: TGTGCCAGCAGCTTAGGAGACAGTAGCAATCAGCCCCAGCATTTT
d_gene: -; v_gene: TRBV15; abundance: -; j_gene: TRBJ2-5; CDR3aa: CATSRPGWETQYF; CDR3nt: TGTGCCACCAGCCGCCCAGGCTGGGAGACCCAGTACTTC
d_gene: TRBD1; v_gene: TRBV5-1; abundance: once; j_gene: TRBJ1-1; CDR3aa: CASSLQGSNTEAFF; CDR3nt: TGCGCCAGCAGCTTACAGGGGTCCAACACTGAAGCTTTCTTT
d_gene: TRBD2; v_gene: TRBV7-2; abundance: few; j_gene: TRBJ2-7; CDR3aa: CASSLPGTKAYEQYF; CDR3nt: TGTGCCAGCAGCTTACCCGGGACTAAAGCCTACGAGCAGTACTTC
d_gene: TRBD1; v_gene: TRBV27; abundance: -; j_gene: TRBJ2-7; CDR3aa: CASRTGSTYEQYF; CDR3nt: TGTGCCAGCCGGACAGGCTCAACCTACGAGCAGTACTTC
d_gene: -; v_gene: TRBV27; abundance: -; j_gene: TRBJ2-1; CDR3aa: CASSLVTGNSYNEQFF; CDR3nt: TGTGCCAGCAGTTTAGTCACCGGGAACTCCTACAATGAGCAGTTCTTC
d_gene: TRBD2; v_gene: TRBV25-1; abundance: -; j_gene: TRBJ2-2; CDR3aa: CASSEITHQREATGELFF; CDR3nt: TGTGCCAGCAGTGAAATAACCCATCAGCGGGAGGCCACCGGGGAGCTGTTTTTT
d_gene: TRBD1; v_gene: TRBV30; abundance: once; j_gene: TRBJ2-7; CDR3aa: CAWSVPGTAYEQYF; CDR3nt: TGTGCCTGGAGTGTACCCGGGACAGCCTACGAGCAGTACTTC
d_gene: TRBD2; v_gene: TRBV19; abundance: -; j_gene: TRBJ2-1; CDR3aa: CASSSRASGYNEQFF; CDR3nt: TGTGCCAGTAGTAGTAGGGCTAGCGGATACAATGAGCAGTTCTTC
d_gene: TRBD1; v_gene: TRBV5-1; abundance: -; j_gene: TRBJ2-7; CDR3aa: CASSLALQGAGPYEQYF; CDR3nt: TGCGCCAGCAGCTTGGCCCTACAGGGGGCTGGTCCCTACGAGCAGTACTTC
d_gene: -; v_gene: TRBV28; abundance: few; j_gene: TRBJ2-1; CDR3aa: CASRSNNEQFF; CDR3nt: TGTGCCAGCAGGTCTAACAATGAGCAGTTCTTC
d_gene: -; v_gene: TRBV7-9; abundance: once; j_gene: TRBJ2-7; CDR3aa: CASSLPGLPYEQYF; CDR3nt: TGTGCCAGCAGCTTACCGGGATTACCTTACGAGCAGTACTTC
d_gene: TRBD1; v_gene: TRBV5-6; abundance: -; j_gene: TRBJ1-5; CDR3aa: CASSRGTGTQHF; CDR3nt: TGTGCCAGCAGCCGGGGGACAGGGACCCAGCATTTT
d_gene: TRBD1; v_gene: TRBV6-5; abundance: once; j_gene: TRBJ1-2; CDR3aa: CASRRTGGDYGYTF; CDR3nt: TGTGCCAGCAGGAGGACAGGGGGGGACTATGGCTACACCTTC
d_gene: TRBD1; v_gene: TRBV6-1; abundance: -; j_gene: TRBJ2-5; CDR3aa: CASSDRGLVETQYF; CDR3nt: TGTGCCAGCAGTGACAGGGGGCTGGTAGAGACCCAGTACTTC
d_gene: -; v_gene: TRBV28; abundance: -; j_gene: TRBJ2-7; CDR3aa: CASSLPFYEQYF; CDR3nt: TGTGCCAGCAGTTTACCATTCTACGAGCAGTACTTC
d_gene: TRBD2; v_gene: TRBV28; abundance: -; j_gene: TRBJ2-7; CDR3aa: CASSPPKLAGGPGEQYF; CDR3nt: TGTGCCAGCAGTCCCCCTAAACTAGCGGGAGGGCCGGGCGAGCAGTACTTC
d_gene: TRBD1; v_gene: TRBV30; abundance: -; j_gene: TRBJ1-1; CDR3aa: CAWRTGTGYTEAFF; CDR3nt: TGTGCCTGGAGAACCGGGACAGGGTACACTGAAGCTTTCTTT
d_gene: -; v_gene: TRBV27; abundance: -; j_gene: TRBJ2-5; CDR3aa: CASSSGEQYF; CDR3nt: TGTGCCAGCAGTTCCGGAGAGCAGTACTTC
d_gene: -; v_gene: TRBV28; abundance: -; j_gene: TRBJ2-5; CDR3aa: CASRNGGLRFVETQYF; CDR3nt: TGTGCCAGCAGGAATGGAGGGTTAAGGTTTGTGGAGACCCAGTACTTC
d_gene: TRBD2; v_gene: TRBV5-1; abundance: -; j_gene: TRBJ2-1; CDR3aa: CARVVWSGGEQFF; CDR3nt: TGCGCCAGGGTTGTTTGGAGCGGGGGTGAGCAGTTCTTC
d_gene: TRBD1; v_gene: TRBV18; abundance: -; j_gene: TRBJ2-6; CDR3aa: CASSTGATGANVLTF; CDR3nt: TGTGCCAGCTCCACAGGGGCGACTGGGGCCAACGTCCTGACTTTC
d_gene: -; v_gene: TRBV30; abundance: -; j_gene: TRBJ1-2; CDR3aa: CAWSDPLSGNGYTF; CDR3nt: TGTGCCTGGAGTGACCCTCTTTCAGGAAATGGCTACACCTTC
d_gene: -; v_gene: TRBV2; abundance: -; j_gene: TRBJ2-1; CDR3aa: CASSAQNEQFF; CDR3nt: TGTGCCAGCAGTGCCCAGAATGAGCAGTTCTTC
d_gene: -; v_gene: TRBV28; abundance: -; j_gene: TRBJ2-7; CDR3aa: CASSSHRMTATYEQYF; CDR3nt: TGTGCCAGCAGTTCCCACCGAATGACTGCTACCTACGAGCAGTACTTC
d_gene: -; v_gene: TRBV11-3; abundance: few; j_gene: TRBJ2-4; CDR3aa: CASSLGRLGAKNIQYF; CDR3nt: TGTGCCAGCAGCTTGGGTCGTCTCGGGGCCAAAAACATTCAGTACTTC
d_gene: TRBD1; v_gene: TRBV4-2; abundance: -; j_gene: TRBJ2-1; CDR3aa: CASSQDRDRGYNEQFF; CDR3nt: TGTGCCAGCAGCCAAGACCGGGACAGGGGGTACAATGAGCAGTTCTTC
d_gene: -; v_gene: TRBV11-1; abundance: once; j_gene: TRBJ2-1; CDR3aa: CASSLNPGNEQFF; CDR3nt: TGTGCCAGCAGCTTAAATCCGGGCAATGAGCAGTTCTTC
d_gene: TRBD2; v_gene: TRBV5-1; abundance: -; j_gene: TRBJ2-7; CDR3aa: CASSSLAGAGEQYF; CDR3nt: TGCGCCAGCAGCTCACTAGCGGGAGCTGGAGAGCAGTACTTC
d_gene: -; v_gene: TRBV4-1; abundance: -; j_gene: TRBJ2-7; CDR3aa: CASSGLGGEASYEQYF; CDR3nt: TGCGCCAGCAGCGGATTAGGCGGGGAGGCCAGCTACGAGCAGTACTTC
d_gene: -; v_gene: TRBV11-3; abundance: -; j_gene: TRBJ2-7; CDR3aa: CASSLTGDTYEEQYF; CDR3nt: TGTGCCAGCAGCTTGACCGGGGACACCTACGAGGAGCAGTACTTC
d_gene: TRBD2; v_gene: TRBV7-7; abundance: -; j_gene: TRBJ2-3; CDR3aa: CASSLAGGPVDTQYF; CDR3nt: TGTGCTAGCAGCTTAGCGGGAGGGCCGGTAGATACGCAGTATTTT
d_gene: TRBD1; v_gene: TRBV5-1; abundance: -; j_gene: TRBJ2-2; CDR3aa: CASSYVTDRATGELFF; CDR3nt: TGCGCCAGCAGCTACGTTACCGACAGGGCCACCGGGGAGCTGTTTTTT
d_gene: -; v_gene: TRBV9; abundance: few; j_gene: TRBJ1-1; CDR3aa: CASSVLTGNTEAFF; CDR3nt: TGTGCCAGCAGCGTCCTTACAGGGAACACTGAAGCTTTCTTT
d_gene: -; v_gene: TRBV5-6; abundance: -; j_gene: TRBJ1-5; CDR3aa: CASSRMQGAYMGNQPQHF; CDR3nt: TGTGCCAGCAGTCGTATGCAGGGCGCGTATATGGGCAATCAGCCCCAGCATTTT
d_gene: TRBD2; v_gene: TRBV19; abundance: -; j_gene: TRBJ2-2; CDR3aa: CASRLLAGDTGELFF; CDR3nt: TGTGCCAGTAGATTACTAGCGGGAGACACCGGGGAGCTGTTTTTT
d_gene: TRBD1; v_gene: TRBV9; abundance: -; j_gene: TRBJ2-7; CDR3aa: CASSAWDRPGYEQYF; CDR3nt: TGTGCCAGCAGCGCCTGGGACAGGCCGGGCTACGAGCAGTACTTC
d_gene: -; v_gene: TRBV5-1; abundance: -; j_gene: TRBJ2-3; CDR3aa: CGGGIDTQYF; CDR3nt: TGCGGAGGAGGGATAGATACGCAGTATTTT